A selection of T cell receptor beta chains follows, all from one sample in a study of blood T cell repertoires in COVID-19. The repertoire was sequenced with immunoSEQ multiplex PCR; TCRdb's copy has only in-frame clones and lacks some. Of about 150,000 clones detected, around 87% appear once; the ten largest clones hold approximately 1.3%. The sequenced sample consisted of PBMCs or T cells enriched from blood (not recorded which). These receptors were obtained from a woman aged 25 to 39 with acute COVID-19. The CDR3 runs from the conserved cysteine through the conserved F or W. Fields, in order: CDR3 length, J gene, D gene, V gene, clone size, CDR3 DNA, CDR3 protein. The D gene is left open where the match is weak. Rows give clone size only sometimes, using once, few, many, or a class for an expanded clone.

cdr3_length: 13; j_call: TRBJ2-1; d_call: TRBD1; v_call: TRBV5-6; clone_size: -; cdr3_nt: TGTGCCAGCAGCTTCGGGACAGGGGGTGAGCAGTTCTTC; cdr3_aa: CASSFGTGGEQFF
cdr3_length: 14; j_call: TRBJ1-2; d_call: TRBD1; v_call: TRBV19; clone_size: -; cdr3_nt: TGTGCCAGTAGCCGACAGGGGGCGGCTTATGGCTACACCTTC; cdr3_aa: CASSRQGAAYGYTF
cdr3_length: 19; j_call: TRBJ2-3; d_call: TRBD2; v_call: TRBV11-2; clone_size: -; cdr3_nt: TGTGCCAGCAGCTTAAACGGACTAGCGGGAGGGTGGGGCACAGATACGCAGTATTTT; cdr3_aa: CASSLNGLAGGWGTDTQYF
cdr3_length: 15; j_call: TRBJ2-1; d_call: -; v_call: TRBV7-8; clone_size: few; cdr3_nt: TGTGCCAGCAGCTTCACGGAAGGGGCAGGGAATGAGCAGTTCTTC; cdr3_aa: CASSFTEGAGNEQFF
cdr3_length: 14; j_call: TRBJ2-7; d_call: -; v_call: TRBV10-3; clone_size: -; cdr3_nt: TGTGCCATCAGTGACTTGGGCCGCTCCTACGAGCAGTACTTC; cdr3_aa: CAISDLGRSYEQYF
cdr3_length: 15; j_call: TRBJ2-7; d_call: -; v_call: TRBV7-2; clone_size: -; cdr3_nt: TGTGCCAGCAGCTCCTTAGGGAGGAGAACCTACGAGCAGTACTTC; cdr3_aa: CASSSLGRRTYEQYF
cdr3_length: 14; j_call: TRBJ2-2; d_call: -; v_call: TRBV27; clone_size: -; cdr3_nt: TGTGCCAGCAGCTATACCTCGGGGGCCGGGGAGCTGTTTTTT; cdr3_aa: CASSYTSGAGELFF
cdr3_length: 18; j_call: TRBJ1-1; d_call: TRBD1; v_call: TRBV4-3; clone_size: -; cdr3_nt: TGCGCCAGCAGCCAAGGGGGTGGCAGGGGGCTCGGGAACACTGAAGCTTTCTTT; cdr3_aa: CASSQGGGRGLGNTEAFF
cdr3_length: 15; j_call: TRBJ2-5; d_call: TRBD2; v_call: TRBV4-3; clone_size: -; cdr3_nt: TGCGCCAGCAGCCAAGTTAGCCTAGCGGAAGAGACCCAGTACTTC; cdr3_aa: CASSQVSLAEETQYF
cdr3_length: 13; j_call: TRBJ1-2; d_call: -; v_call: TRBV10-3; clone_size: -; cdr3_nt: TGTGCCATCATGAGATCTTTCGGGAGCGGCTACACCTTC; cdr3_aa: CAIMRSFGSGYTF
cdr3_length: 15; j_call: TRBJ2-7; d_call: TRBD2; v_call: TRBV5-4; clone_size: -; cdr3_nt: TGTGCCAGCAGCTTCTCGGCGGGAGGCCCCTACGAGCAGTACTTC; cdr3_aa: CASSFSAGGPYEQYF
cdr3_length: 17; j_call: TRBJ2-2; d_call: -; v_call: TRBV5-4; clone_size: -; cdr3_nt: TGTGCCAGCAGCCCTGGCGCGACGGCGGGCGGCACCGGGGAGCTGTTTTTT; cdr3_aa: CASSPGATAGGTGELFF
cdr3_length: 16; j_call: TRBJ2-5; d_call: -; v_call: TRBV2; clone_size: -; cdr3_nt: TGTGCCAGCAGTGTCTTGATGGGACGCACAGGGGAGACCCAGTACTTC; cdr3_aa: CASSVLMGRTGETQYF
cdr3_length: 12; j_call: TRBJ1-2; d_call: TRBD1; v_call: TRBV19; clone_size: -; cdr3_nt: TGTGCCAGTAGTTACACAGGGGGGAGCTACACCTTC; cdr3_aa: CASSYTGGSYTF
cdr3_length: 15; j_call: TRBJ2-7; d_call: -; v_call: TRBV28; clone_size: -; cdr3_nt: TGTGCCAGCAGTTCCCCAGGGCAGGGGTCCTACGAGCAGTACTTC; cdr3_aa: CASSSPGQGSYEQYF
cdr3_length: 15; j_call: TRBJ2-7; d_call: TRBD2; v_call: TRBV9; clone_size: -; cdr3_nt: TGTGCCAGCAGCTCCGGGACTAGCGTATCCTACGAGCAGTACTTC; cdr3_aa: CASSSGTSVSYEQYF
cdr3_length: 19; j_call: TRBJ2-5; d_call: TRBD2; v_call: TRBV28; clone_size: -; cdr3_nt: TGTGCCAGCAGTTTAGTGTCTAGCGGGGCCTTCACGTACCAAGAGACCCAGTACTTC; cdr3_aa: CASSLVSSGAFTYQETQYF
cdr3_length: 16; j_call: TRBJ1-5; d_call: -; v_call: TRBV19; clone_size: -; cdr3_nt: TGTGCCAGTAGTATAGATCAGGGAATCGGCAATCAGCCCCAGCATTTT; cdr3_aa: CASSIDQGIGNQPQHF
cdr3_length: 13; j_call: TRBJ1-6; d_call: -; v_call: TRBV30; clone_size: -; cdr3_nt: TGTGCCTGGACTGGGGGCTCGGGGTCACCCCTCCACTTT; cdr3_aa: CAWTGGSGSPLHF
cdr3_length: 12; j_call: TRBJ1-1; d_call: -; v_call: TRBV28; clone_size: -; cdr3_nt: TGTGCCAGCAGTTCACAGGGTCCTGAAGCTTTCTTT; cdr3_aa: CASSSQGPEAFF
cdr3_length: 15; j_call: TRBJ1-1; d_call: -; v_call: TRBV15; clone_size: -; cdr3_nt: TGTGCCACCAGCGGCCGGACAGTTTTTAACACTGAAGCTTTCTTT; cdr3_aa: CATSGRTVFNTEAFF
cdr3_length: 14; j_call: TRBJ2-2; d_call: -; v_call: TRBV6-2/TRBV6-3; clone_size: -; cdr3_nt: TGTGCCAGCAGTTACCTGCCGGGAAGCGGGGAGCTGTTTTTT; cdr3_aa: CASSYLPGSGELFF
cdr3_length: 14; j_call: TRBJ1-1; d_call: -; v_call: TRBV28; clone_size: -; cdr3_nt: TGTGCCAGCAGTTCAACAGGGTCGAACACTGAAGCTTTCTTT; cdr3_aa: CASSSTGSNTEAFF
cdr3_length: 16; j_call: TRBJ2-2; d_call: TRBD2; v_call: TRBV6-5; clone_size: once; cdr3_nt: TGTGCCAGCAGTTACCTAGAGGGACTAGCGAGAGGGGAGCTGTTTTTT; cdr3_aa: CASSYLEGLARGELFF
cdr3_length: 13; j_call: TRBJ1-6; d_call: -; v_call: TRBV7-9; clone_size: -; cdr3_nt: TGTGCCAGCAGCTTGGACAGCAATTCACCCCTCCACTTT; cdr3_aa: CASSLDSNSPLHF
cdr3_length: 14; j_call: TRBJ1-2; d_call: TRBD1; v_call: TRBV5-1; clone_size: -; cdr3_nt: TGCGCCAGCAGCTGGGAGGACAGGGGCTATGGCTACACCTTC; cdr3_aa: CASSWEDRGYGYTF
cdr3_length: 14; j_call: TRBJ2-1; d_call: TRBD1; v_call: TRBV5-1; clone_size: -; cdr3_nt: TGCGCCAGCAGCCCAGGGGGCTCCTACAATGAGCAGTTCTTC; cdr3_aa: CASSPGGSYNEQFF
cdr3_length: 14; j_call: TRBJ2-1; d_call: -; v_call: TRBV9; clone_size: -; cdr3_nt: TGTGCCAGCAGCGTAGCTCTAACAACGGGTGGGCAGTTCTTC; cdr3_aa: CASSVALTTGGQFF
cdr3_length: 15; j_call: TRBJ2-7; d_call: -; v_call: TRBV27; clone_size: -; cdr3_nt: TGTGCCAGCAGTTTATTACTGGAGGGGCTCAACGAGCAGTACTTC; cdr3_aa: CASSLLLEGLNEQYF